A single sample gave rise to the 18 T cell receptor beta chains below, sequenced in a study of regulatory T cells in long-lasting Graves disease. CDR3 regions were amplified by Arm-PCR using iRepertoire HTBI primers to build TCR beta libraries. TCRdb reprocessed the multiplex PCR reads with MiXCR, giving one entry per CDR3 protein. The profile shows 300,000 to 500,000 distinct CDR3 sequences, around 20% of them singletons. The time point is: persistent/refractory GD, antithyroid drugs over 5 years with positive TRAb. Scientists built the TCR library using RNA that was extracted from PBMCs. The input for sequencing was peripheral blood mononuclear cells (PBMCs), taken when the disease was refractory, from a patient treated with antithyroid drugs. The receptors derive from a female donor with Graves disease.

This clonotype was counted many times. CDR3 loop: CASSVRDRYEQYF. DNA for the CDR3: TGTGCCAGCAGTGTCCGGGACCGCTACGAGCAGTACTTC. J is TRBJ2-7 and V is TRBV6-1, with D perhaps matching TRBD1 or TRBD2 (5 bases each). The V and J ends lost 4 bases and 3 bases respectively, with 10 bases between them. This CDR3 is built from 13 residues. The germline CDR1 and CDR2 sequences are MNHNS and SASEGT.

The J gene is TRBJ2-5, the V gene TRBV29-1; D gene uncertain. The germline V gene has CDR1 SQVTM and CDR2 ANQGSEA. The CDR3 runs to 14 residues. The germline V and J ends were trimmed by 0 bases and 4 bases, with 12 bases remaining between them. CDR3 bases: TGCAGCGTTGAAGAGAGGAGCCGCAGAGAGACCCAGTACTTC. Its translation: CSVEERSRRETQYF.

This clonotype has ten or more counts. The V call is TRBV2, the J call TRBJ2-7; D call uncertain. The CDR3 contains 15 residues. Trimming took 2 bases from V and 6 from J, leaving 17 bases between them. The germline V gene has CDR1 SNHLY and CDR2 FYNNEI. CDR3 region: CASSESLVGFGEQYF. The CDR3 bases are TGTGCCAGCAGTGAATCCTTGGTGGGATTCGGCGAGCAGTACTTC.

This clonotype was counted only a few times. This chain uses TRBV7-2 with TRBJ2-7, with 8 bases aligning to TRBD1. CDR1 SGHTA and CDR2 FQGNSA come from the germline V gene. Germline trimming cut 5 bases from V and 1 base from J; bases unmatched to any gene: 16. This CDR3 is built from 18 residues. In DNA form, the CDR3 reads TGTGCCAGCAGCCTCCCCTTACAGGCACAGGGGGTTTCCTACGAGCAGTACTTC. Translated: CASSLPLQAQGVSYEQYF.

The chain has TRBV27 and TRBJ1-6; D is uncertain. V shed 5 bases and J shed 8 bases, with 7 bases lying between them. The CDR3 is 12 amino acids. The germline V gene has CDR1 MNHEY and CDR2 SMNVEV (reference sequence). The CDR3, as DNA: TGTGCCAGCAGTCCACCAGATTCACCCCTCCACTTT. Translation gives CASSPPDSPLHF.

The chain has TRBV30 and TRBJ1-2; the D gene is possibly TRBD1 (6 bases). Germline V gene sequence: CDR1 GTSNPN, CDR2 SVGIG (reference sequence). The CDR3 is 14 residues long. Trimming shortened V by 2 bases and J by 6 bases, and 16 bases separated the two germline ends. The CDR3 DNA follows: TGTGCCTGGAGTATAACTACAGGGTCGAATGGCTACACCTTC. Protein sequence: CAWSITTGSNGYTF.

The chain carries TRBV20-1 and TRBJ2-5, with D possibly matching TRBD1 (5 bases). Germline assignment: CDR1 DFQATT and CDR2 SNEGSKA (reference sequence). The CDR3 length is 15 residues. V lost 0 bases, J lost 2 bases, and 13 bases lay in between. In DNA form, the CDR3 reads TGCAGTGCTAGAGATCTGGTCAGGGCGCAAGAGACCCAGTACTTC. Amino acids: CSARDLVRAQETQYF.

The table lists this clonotype with many counts. The junction shows a germline mismatch at one end, possibly a read error. The chain links TRBV5-1 to TRBJ1-1, with D perhaps TRBD1 (6 bases). The germline V gene has CDR1 SGHRS and CDR2 YFSETQ. The CDR3 totals 14 residues. CDR3 amino acids: CASSLGGSNTEAFF. The CDR3 nucleotides read TGTGCCAGCAGTTTAGGGGGTTCGAACACTGAAGCTTTCTTT.

CDR3 bases: TGCAGTGCCTGGGGACTAGCGGGAGTGTACTTC. Amino acid sequence: CSAWGLAGVYF. This sequence joins TRBV20-1 and TRBJ2-4; TRBD2 matches 14 bases. Germline CDR1 DFQATT, CDR2 SNEGSKA (reference sequence). The trim removed 6 bases at V and 15 bases at J, leaving 4 bases unmatched. There are 11 residues in the CDR3.

Many counts were recorded for this clonotype. The V and J genes are TRBV13 and TRBJ1-2; D might be TRBD1 (5 bases). V lost 5 bases, J lost 0 bases, and 16 bases lay in between. The V gene's germline CDR1 is PRHDT and CDR2 FYEKMQ (reference sequence). The CDR3 spans 16 residues. CDR3 protein: CASSLRGAQANYGYTF. CDR3 sequence (DNA): TGTGCCAGCAGCCTAAGAGGGGCCCAGGCTAACTATGGCTACACCTTC.

This clonotype was seen at least ten times. The rearrangement joins TRBV20-1 to TRBJ2-7; D is unresolved. Trimming shortened V by 4 bases and J by 5 bases, and 21 bases separated the two germline ends. The CDR3 has 15 residues. Per germline, CDR1 DFQATT and CDR2 SNEGSKA (reference sequence). CDR3 DNA sequence: TGCAGTGCTACCGCATTGGTAGGCGATTCAGACGAGCAGTACTTC. Its protein product is CSATALVGDSDEQYF.

This clonotype was seen a handful of times. The chain combines TRBV28 with TRBJ1-1, with D perhaps TRBD1 (6 bases). The CDR3 extends over 14 amino acids. Looked up from germline, CDR1 is MDHEN and CDR2 is SYDVKM. V was clipped by 1 base and J by 4 bases, with 10 bases between them. CDR3 nucleotides: TGTGCCAGCAGTTTATACAGGGTGGGCACTGAAGCTTTCTTT. The encoded protein is CASSLYRVGTEAFF.

The rearrangement joins TRBV7-8 to TRBJ1-1, with D unclear. CDR1 SGHVS and CDR2 FQNEAQ come from the germline V gene. The CDR3 loop spans 21 amino acids. V lost 0 bases and J 1 base, leaving 27 bases between the germline ends. CDR3 in amino acids: CASSLARSSRAEHRPNTEAFF. The CDR3 bases are TGTGCCAGCAGCTTAGCGCGATCGTCGAGGGCAGAACACAGACCGAACACTGAAGCTTTCTTT. The full variable domain, with the rest looked up from reference TRBV7-8 and TRBJ1-1, is GAGVSQSPRYKVAKRGQDVALRCDPISGHVSLFWYQQALGQGPEFLTYFQNEAQLDKSGLPSDRFFAERPEGSVSTLKIQRTQQEDSAVYLCASSLARSSRAEHRPNTEAFFGQGTRLTVV.

The genes are TRBV30 and TRBJ2-6; D ambiguous. This CDR3 region has 15 residues. Trimming took off 0 bases at V and 0 bases at J, with 6 bases between the two ends. CDR1 and CDR2 (germline): GTSNPN, SVGIG (reference sequence). CDR3 in amino acids: CAWSVVSSGANVLTF. The DNA of the CDR3 is TGTGCCTGGAGTGTTGTGAGCTCTGGGGCCAACGTCCTGACTTTC.

This clonotype was seen a handful of times. V is TRBV3-1 and J is TRBJ1-5, with D unclear. The CDR3 runs 17 residues. Germline V gene data show CDR1 as LGHDT and CDR2 as YNNKEL (reference sequence). Trimming stripped 0 bases from V and 2 bases from J, with 14 bases between. Written as DNA, the CDR3 is TGTGCCAGCAGCCAAGACCCTGCGGGGAGGGGCAATCAGCCCCAGCATTTT. It yields the protein CASSQDPAGRGNQPQHF.

The chain has TRBV7-8 and TRBJ2-7, with 7 bases that match TRBD2. The CDR3 runs 15 residues. Germline CDR1 and CDR2: SGHVS and FQNEAQ. J lost 1 base, V lost 7 bases, and 10 bases had no gene match. As DNA, the CDR3 is TGTGCCAGCAACAAACTTCCGGGGGGTTCCTACGAGCAGTACTTC. Protein product: CASNKLPGGSYEQYF. The entire variable domain, with the rest obtained from reference TRBV7-8 and TRBJ2-7, is as follows: GAGVSQSPRYKVAKRGQDVALRCDPISGHVSLFWYQQALGQGPEFLTYFQNEAQLDKSGLPSDRFFAERPEGSVSTLKIQRTQQEDSAVYLCASNKLPGGSYEQYFGPGTRLTVT.

The CDR3 DNA sequence: TGTGCCAGCAGCCATCTTCGTGGGAATGAGCAGTTCTTC. It translates to CASSHLRGNEQFF. V and J are TRBV3-1 and TRBJ2-1; no clear D gene. V lost 3 bases and J lost 7, with 10 bases in between. Per germline, CDR1 LGHDT and CDR2 YNNKEL (reference sequence). The CDR3 has 13 amino acids.

The chain carries TRBV20-1 and TRBJ2-1, with 11 nucleotides matching TRBD2. The CDR3 is 19 residues long. The J segment lost 4 bases and the V segment lost 5 bases, leaving 19 bases of the junction unmatched. Per the germline V gene, CDR1 is DFQATT and CDR2 is SNEGSKA (reference sequence). The CDR3 DNA follows: TGCAGTGCTCACTCCCCGAGACTAGCGGGATCTCTCCTTTACAATGAGCAGTTCTTC. Translated: CSAHSPRLAGSLLYNEQFF.